This record looks at one T cell receptor beta chain sequence and its context. Its matching antigen is unknown. The data derive from a study of cytomegalovirus exposure and HLA in healthy donors. V gave up 7 bases and J gave up 5 bases, with 17 bases separating them. Looked up from germline, CDR1 is LNHDA and CDR2 is SQIVND (reference sequence). The CDR3 spans 15 residues. PCR used 60 Vbeta primers and 13 Jbeta primers. TCRdb keeps only in-frame clones here, not all; method: immunoSEQ multiplex PCR. The table records approximately 130,000 clones, 76% of them present only once. Points from the study as a whole: Some TCR beta chains (164 of them) were listed as cytomegalovirus-associated. For presence/absence analyses, sequencing depth was assumed to be roughly uniform across donors. Later analysis showed TCR association rates varying by HLA locus, highest for DRB1 and lowest for HLA-C. Data from an earlier analysis indicated that most TCR beta V segments were productive either about 90% or about 30% of the time.

The V call is TRBV19, the J call TRBJ2-2; the D gene is possibly TRBD1 (5 bases). The TCR comes from a female donor in good health and CMV-seropositive. Sequencing input: PBMCs. In DNA form, the CDR3 reads TGTGCCAGTAACCCCAGGCAGGGATGGACCGGGGAGCTGTTTTTT. Its protein product is CASNPRQGWTGELFF.